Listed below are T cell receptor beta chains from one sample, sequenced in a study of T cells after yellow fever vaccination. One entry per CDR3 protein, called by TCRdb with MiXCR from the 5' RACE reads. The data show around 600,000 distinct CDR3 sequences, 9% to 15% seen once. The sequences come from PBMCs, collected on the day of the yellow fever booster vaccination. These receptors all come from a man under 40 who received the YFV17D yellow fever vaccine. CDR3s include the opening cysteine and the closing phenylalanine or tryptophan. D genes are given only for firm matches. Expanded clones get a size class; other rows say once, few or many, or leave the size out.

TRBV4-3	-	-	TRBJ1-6	CASSQERTAWDSPLHF	TGCGCCAGCAGCCAAGAAAGGACCGCTTGGGATTCACCCCTCCACTTT
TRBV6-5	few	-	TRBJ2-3	CASSYSNYRDTQYF	TGTGCCAGCAGTTACTCGAACTACAGGGATACGCAGTATTTT
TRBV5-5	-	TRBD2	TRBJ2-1	CASSLVAGKVNEQFF	TGTGCCAGCAGCTTGGTAGCGGGAAAGGTCAATGAGCAGTTCTTC
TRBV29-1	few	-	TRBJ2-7	CSVETLNSYEQYF	TGCAGCGTCGAAACCTTAAACAGCTACGAGCAGTACTTC
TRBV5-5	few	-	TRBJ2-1	CASSLVGSFNNEQFF	TGTGCCAGCAGCTTGGTTGGATCCTTCAACAATGAGCAGTTCTTC
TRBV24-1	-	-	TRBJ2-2	CATSGTQFGELFF	TGTGCCACCAGTGGAACCCAGTTCGGGGAGCTGTTTTTT
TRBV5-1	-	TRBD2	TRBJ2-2	CASSETSSTGELFF	TGCGCCAGCAGTGAGACTAGCAGCACCGGGGAGCTGTTTTTT
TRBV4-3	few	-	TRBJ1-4	CASSQDPKRATNEKLFF	TGCGCCAGCAGCCAAGATCCGAAGCGGGCAACTAATGAAAAACTGTTTTTT
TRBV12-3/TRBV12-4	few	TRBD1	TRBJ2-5	CASSGWDREETQYF	TGTGCCAGCAGTGGGTGGGACAGGGAAGAGACCCAGTACTTC
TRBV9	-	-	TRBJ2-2	CASSAPAGELFF	TGTGCCAGCAGCGCCCCTGCCGGGGAGCTGTTTTTT
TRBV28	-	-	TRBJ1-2	CASSFKGSYGYTF	TGTGCCAGCAGTTTCAAAGGATCCTATGGCTACACCTTC
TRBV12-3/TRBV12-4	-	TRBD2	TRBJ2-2	CASRLPGTSTGELFF	TGTGCCAGCAGACTTCCCGGGACTAGCACCGGGGAGCTGTTTTTT
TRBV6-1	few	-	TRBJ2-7	CASSEYSGTGAYEQYF	TGTGCCAGCAGTGAATATTCAGGGACTGGAGCCTACGAGCAGTACTTC
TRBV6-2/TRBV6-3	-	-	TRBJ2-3	CASSNLPDTQYF	TGTGCCAGCAGTAACCTCCCAGATACGCAGTATTTT
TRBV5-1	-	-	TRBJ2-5	CASSLASWETQYF	TGCGCCAGCAGCTTGGCCTCATGGGAGACCCAGTACTTC
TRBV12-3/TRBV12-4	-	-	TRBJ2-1	CASSSYQPNEQFF	TGTGCCAGCTCGTCCTACCAGCCCAATGAGCAGTTCTTC
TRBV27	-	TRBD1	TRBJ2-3	CASSFFPDRGADTQYF	TGTGCCAGCAGTTTCTTTCCGGACAGGGGTGCAGATACGCAGTATTTT
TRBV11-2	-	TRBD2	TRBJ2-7	CASSLEGLAGGLEQYF	TGTGCCAGCAGCTTAGAAGGGCTAGCGGGAGGTCTCGAGCAGTACTTC
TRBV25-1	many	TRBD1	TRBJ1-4	CASSAGGVEKLFF	TGTGCCAGCAGCGCAGGGGGAGTTGAAAAACTGTTTTTT
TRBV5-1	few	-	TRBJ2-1	CASSFRLNNEQFF	TGCGCCAGCAGCTTCAGGTTAAACAATGAGCAGTTCTTC
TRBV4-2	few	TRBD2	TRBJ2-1	CASSQGATGRGGEQFF	TGTGCCAGCAGCCAAGGGGCAACGGGCCGGGGGGGTGAGCAGTTCTTC
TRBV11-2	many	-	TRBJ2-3	CATAGGPDTQYF	TGTGCCACAGCAGGAGGCCCAGATACGCAGTATTTT
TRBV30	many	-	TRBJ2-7	CAWSIALPSLYEQYF	TGTGCCTGGAGTATCGCCCTACCATCTCTCTACGAGCAGTACTTC
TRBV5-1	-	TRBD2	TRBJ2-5	CASSLVGSGSQETQYF	TGCGCCAGCAGCTTGGTGGGTAGCGGGAGCCAAGAGACCCAGTACTTC
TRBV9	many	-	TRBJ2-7	CASSRDGYEQYF	TGTGCCAGCAGCCGGGACGGCTACGAGCAGTACTTC
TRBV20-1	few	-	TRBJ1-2	CSASTVNYGYTF	TGCAGCGCGTCGACAGTGAACTATGGCTACACCTTC
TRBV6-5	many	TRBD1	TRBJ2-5	CASSWLGQGASTHGTQYF	TGTGCCAGCAGTTGGTTGGGACAGGGGGCATCCACCCACGGGACCCAGTACTTC
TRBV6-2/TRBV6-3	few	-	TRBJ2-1	CASSYSAGISYNEQFF	TGTGCCAGCAGTTATTCGGCGGGGATCTCCTACAATGAGCAGTTCTTC
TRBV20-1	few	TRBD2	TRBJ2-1	CSARDLRLAGYNEQFF	TGCAGTGCTAGAGACCTTCGACTAGCGGGGTACAATGAGCAGTTCTTC
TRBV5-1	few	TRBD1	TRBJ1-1	CASSLVEGASEAFF	TGCGCCAGCAGCTTGGTGGAGGGGGCATCTGAAGCTTTCTTT
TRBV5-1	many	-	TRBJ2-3	CASSLNPPGTDTQYF	TGCGCCAGCAGCTTGAATCCACCGGGCACAGATACGCAGTATTTT
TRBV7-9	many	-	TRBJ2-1	CASSLVPIRSYNEQFF	TGTGCCAGCAGCTTAGTACCGATCCGCTCCTACAATGAGCAGTTCTTC
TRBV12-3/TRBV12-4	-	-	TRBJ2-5	CASSYTGKETQYF	TGTGCCAGCAGTTATACAGGGAAAGAGACCCAGTACTTC
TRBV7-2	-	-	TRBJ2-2	CASSLEHSGRAGELFF	TGTGCCAGCAGCTTAGAGCACAGCGGTAGGGCCGGGGAGCTGTTTTTT
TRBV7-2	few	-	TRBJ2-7	CASSLKVSLLYEQYF	TGTGCCAGCAGCTTAAAAGTGTCGTTGCTCTACGAGCAGTACTTC
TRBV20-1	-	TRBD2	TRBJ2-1	CSARLAGTSGHNEQFF	TGCAGTGCTAGATTAGCCGGGACTAGCGGCCACAATGAGCAGTTCTTC
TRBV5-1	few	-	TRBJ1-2	CASSYPGSNYGYTF	TGCGCCAGCAGCTACCCGGGTTCTAACTATGGCTACACCTTC
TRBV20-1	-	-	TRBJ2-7	CSASTSGYYEQYF	TGCAGTGCTAGCACCTCCGGCTACTACGAGCAGTACTTC
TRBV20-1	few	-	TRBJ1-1	CSAKGRDSNLVAFF	TGCAGTGCGAAAGGCCGGGACTCGAACTTGGTAGCTTTCTTT
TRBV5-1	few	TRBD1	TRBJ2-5	CATDLNAGQGPQETQYF	TGCGCCACCGATCTTAACGCGGGACAGGGGCCTCAAGAGACCCAGTACTTC
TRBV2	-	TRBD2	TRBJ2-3	CASSERSGRAADTQYF	TGTGCCAGCAGTGAACGTAGCGGGAGGGCGGCCGATACGCAGTATTTT
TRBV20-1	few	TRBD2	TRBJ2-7	CSASLTSGSYEQYF	TGCAGTGCTAGTCTGACTAGCGGGAGTTACGAGCAGTACTTC
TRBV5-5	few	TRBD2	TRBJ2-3	CASSLAPGGTTDTQYF	TGTGCCAGCAGCTTGGCCCCGGGAGGTACCACAGATACGCAGTATTTT
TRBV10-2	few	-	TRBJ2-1	CASLASTSNNEQFF	TGCGCCAGCTTGGCTAGTACCTCGAACAATGAGCAGTTCTTC
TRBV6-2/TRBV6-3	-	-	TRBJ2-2	CASGLLNTGELFF	TGTGCCAGCGGGCTTTTGAACACCGGGGAGCTGTTTTTT
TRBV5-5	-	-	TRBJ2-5	CASSPYGIQATETQYF	TGTGCCAGCAGCCCATACGGGATACAGGCAACAGAGACCCAGTACTTC
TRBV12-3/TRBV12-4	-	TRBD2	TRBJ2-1	CASSLFSGTTFF	TGTGCCAGCAGTCTATTTAGCGGGACGACGTTCTTC
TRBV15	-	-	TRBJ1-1	CATSRDTPEAFF	TGTGCCACCAGCAGAGATACCCCTGAAGCTTTCTTT